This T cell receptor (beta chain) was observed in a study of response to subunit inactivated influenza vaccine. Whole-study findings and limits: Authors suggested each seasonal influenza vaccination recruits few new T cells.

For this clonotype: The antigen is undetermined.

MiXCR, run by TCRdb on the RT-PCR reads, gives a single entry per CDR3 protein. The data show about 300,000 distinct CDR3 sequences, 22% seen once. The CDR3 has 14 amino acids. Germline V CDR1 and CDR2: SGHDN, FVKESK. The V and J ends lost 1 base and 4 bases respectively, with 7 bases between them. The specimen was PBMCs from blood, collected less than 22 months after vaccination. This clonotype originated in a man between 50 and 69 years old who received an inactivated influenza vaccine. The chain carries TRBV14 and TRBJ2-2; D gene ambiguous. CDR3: CASSQARATGELFF. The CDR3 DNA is TGTGCCAGCAGCCAAGCTCGGGCCACCGGGGAGCTGTTTTTT.